The subject of this entry is one TCR beta chain. No antigen is known for it. After removal of 5 bases from V and 3 bases from J, the junction contained 7 bases not matched to a gene. Germline CDR1 is SGHKS and CDR2 is YYEKEE (reference sequence). The CDR3 runs 15 residues. The PCR was carried out with 60 Vbeta primers and 13 Jbeta primers. Using immunoSEQ multiplex PCR, the repertoire was profiled, and TCRdb retains in-frame clones only, with some absent. Of roughly 140,000 clones in the sample, roughly 75% were seen once. This sample is part of a study of cytomegalovirus exposure and HLA in healthy donors. Study-wide points: The CMV antigen specificity of a few CMV-associated chains was confirmed through in vitro analysis.

Sample: PBMCs. The sequence was obtained from a man aged 25 to 45 in good health and CMV-seronegative. V usage is TRBV5-5 and J usage is TRBJ1-1, with 10 bases matching TRBD1. As DNA, the CDR3 is TGTGCCAGCAGAACATCCGGGACAGGGGACACTGAAGCTTTCTTT. Protein sequence: CASRTSGTGDTEAFF.